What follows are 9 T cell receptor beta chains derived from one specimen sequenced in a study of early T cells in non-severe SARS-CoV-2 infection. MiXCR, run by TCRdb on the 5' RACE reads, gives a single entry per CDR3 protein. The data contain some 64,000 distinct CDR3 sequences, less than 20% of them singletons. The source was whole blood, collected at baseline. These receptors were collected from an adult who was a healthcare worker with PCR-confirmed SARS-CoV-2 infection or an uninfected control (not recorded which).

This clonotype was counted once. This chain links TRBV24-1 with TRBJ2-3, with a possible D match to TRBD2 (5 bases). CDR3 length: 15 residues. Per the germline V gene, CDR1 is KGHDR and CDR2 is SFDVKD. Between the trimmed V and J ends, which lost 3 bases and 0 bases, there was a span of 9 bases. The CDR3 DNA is TGTGCCACCAGTGATGCGACTACTAGCACAGATACGCAGTATTTT. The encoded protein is CATSDATTSTDTQYF.

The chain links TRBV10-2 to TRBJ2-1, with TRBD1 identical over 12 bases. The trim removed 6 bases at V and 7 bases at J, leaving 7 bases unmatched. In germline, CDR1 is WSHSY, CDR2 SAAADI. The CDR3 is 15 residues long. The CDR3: CASRDRDRGRNEQFF. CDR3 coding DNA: TGCGCCAGCAGGGACCGGGACAGGGGGCGAAATGAGCAGTTCTTC.

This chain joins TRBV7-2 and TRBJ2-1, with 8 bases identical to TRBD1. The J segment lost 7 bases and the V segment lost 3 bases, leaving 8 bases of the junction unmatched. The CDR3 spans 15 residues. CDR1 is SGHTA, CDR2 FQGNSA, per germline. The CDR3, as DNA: TGTGCCAGCAGCTTCACCAGGGGGCGCGGGAATGAGCAGTTCTTC. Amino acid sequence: CASSFTRGRGNEQFF.

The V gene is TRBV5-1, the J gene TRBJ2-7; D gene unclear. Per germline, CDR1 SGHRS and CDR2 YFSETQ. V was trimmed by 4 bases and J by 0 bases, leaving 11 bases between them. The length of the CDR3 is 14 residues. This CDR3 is CASSTGPSSYEQYF. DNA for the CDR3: TGCGCCAGCAGCACCGGTCCTAGCTCCTACGAGCAGTACTTC. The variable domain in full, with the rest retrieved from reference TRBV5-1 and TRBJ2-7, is KAGVTQTPRYLIKTRGQQVTLSCSPISGHRSVSWYQQTPGQGLQFLFEYFSETQRNKGNFPGRFSGRQFSNSRSEMNVSTLELGDSALYLCASSTGPSSYEQYFGPGTRLTVT.

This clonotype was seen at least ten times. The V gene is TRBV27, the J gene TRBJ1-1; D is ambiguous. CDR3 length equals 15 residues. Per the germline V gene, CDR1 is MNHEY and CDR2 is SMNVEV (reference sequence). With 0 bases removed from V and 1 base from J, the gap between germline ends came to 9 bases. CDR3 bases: TGTGCCAGCAGTTTATCTTCACCCAAGAACACTGAAGCTTTCTTT. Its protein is CASSLSSPKNTEAFF.

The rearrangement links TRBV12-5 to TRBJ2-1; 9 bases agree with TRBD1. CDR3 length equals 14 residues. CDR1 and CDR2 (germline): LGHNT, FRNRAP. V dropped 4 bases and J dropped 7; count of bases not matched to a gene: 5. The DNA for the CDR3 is TGTGCTAGTGGTTGGGGGGACAGGGATAATGAGCAGTTCTTC. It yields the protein CASGWGDRDNEQFF.

The CDR3 nucleotides are TGTGCCAGCTCACCAGTTCGAAACACTGAAGCTTTCTTT. This codes for CASSPVRNTEAFF. The chain links TRBV18 to TRBJ1-1; no reliable D call. Germline values: CDR1 KGHSH, CDR2 LQKENI. Trimming left V 2 bases short and J 2 bases short, with 6 bases between. The CDR3 has 13 residues.

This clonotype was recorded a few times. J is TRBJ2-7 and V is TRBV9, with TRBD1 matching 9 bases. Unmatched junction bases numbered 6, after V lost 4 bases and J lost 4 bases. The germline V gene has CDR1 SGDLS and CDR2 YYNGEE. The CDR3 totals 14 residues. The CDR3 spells CASSPGTGRYEQYF. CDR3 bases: TGTGCCAGCAGCCCGGGGACAGGGCGATACGAGCAGTACTTC.

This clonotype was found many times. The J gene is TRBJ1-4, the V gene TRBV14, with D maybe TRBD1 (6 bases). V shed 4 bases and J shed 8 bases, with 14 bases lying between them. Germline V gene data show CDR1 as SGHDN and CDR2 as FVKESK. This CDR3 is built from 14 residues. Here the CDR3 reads CASSPAAGGEKLFF. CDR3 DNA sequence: TGTGCCAGCAGCCCCGCGGCGGGGGGCGAAAAACTGTTTTTT.